This T cell receptor beta chain was obtained from a study of brain T cells in children with intractable seizures. Findings of the study overall: Patients' HCMV serostatus was unknown; virus specificity rests on CDR3 similarity alone.

Time point defined: blood from clinic visit 5 months post-surgery; TSC patient then seizure free. Clones were sequenced by immunoSEQ multiplex PCR, and TCRdb holds only the in-frame ones, with some missing. Of hundreds of thousands of clones listed, 93% are singletons. Points on this clone: As yet, its antigen is unknown.

This CDR3 is 16 amino acids long. Looked up from germline, CDR1 is LNHDA and CDR2 is SQIVND (reference sequence). V lost 5 bases and J lost 0, with 14 bases in between. This chain joins TRBV19 and TRBJ2-1; D gene unclear. This sequence originates from a boy younger than two with tuberous sclerosis and intractable seizures. This sample comprised peripheral blood, obtained roughly 5 months after surgery. The chain's CDR3 is CASSLRSTSSYNEQFF. As DNA, the CDR3 is TGTGCCAGTAGTTTACGATCCACGAGCTCCTACAATGAGCAGTTCTTC.